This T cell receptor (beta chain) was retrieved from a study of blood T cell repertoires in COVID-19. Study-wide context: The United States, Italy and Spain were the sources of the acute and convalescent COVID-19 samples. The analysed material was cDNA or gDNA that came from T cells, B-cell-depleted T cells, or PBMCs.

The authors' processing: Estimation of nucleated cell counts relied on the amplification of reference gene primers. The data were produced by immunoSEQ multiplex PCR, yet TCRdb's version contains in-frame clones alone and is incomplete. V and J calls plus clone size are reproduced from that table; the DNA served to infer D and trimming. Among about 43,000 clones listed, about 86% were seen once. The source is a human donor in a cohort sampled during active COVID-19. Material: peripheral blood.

CDR3 sequence (DNA): TGTGCCAGCACCGGGGGGCGTGAGCAGTTCTTC. This codes for CASTGGREQFF. This chain joins TRBV6-5 and TRBJ2-1; possibly TRBD2 for D (7 bases). The ends were cut back, 7 bases at V and 9 bases at J, with 10 bases in the middle. Germline loops: CDR1 MNHEY, CDR2 SVGAGI. The CDR3 sequence is 11 residues long.